Below are 28 T cell receptor beta chains sequenced from a single sample in a study of neoadjuvant nivolumab and ipilimumab in lung cancer. TCRdb keeps only in-frame clones here, not all; method: immunoSEQ multiplex PCR. The table records 44,000 or so clones, around 89% of them present only once. Sequencing used blood, obtained before neoadjuvant nivolumab, alone or with ipilimumab. These receptor sequences come from an adult with non-small cell lung cancer. Some clones in this sample may be carry-over from other donors' samples.

The chain couples TRBV18 to TRBJ2-3; D gene unclear. Germline V gives CDR1 KGHSH, CDR2 LQKENI. The CDR3 covers 14 residues. The ends were cut back, 2 bases at V and 4 bases at J, with 10 bases in the middle. CDR3 coding DNA: TGTGCCAGCTCACCATCTGCTCAGCCAGATACGCAGTATTTT. Protein: CASSPSAQPDTQYF.

The rearrangement links TRBV30 to TRBJ1-4; 10 bases are a match to TRBD1. Germline loops: CDR1 GTSNPN, CDR2 SVGIG (reference sequence). This CDR3 spans 15 amino acids. Trimming at V came to 1 base and at J to 10 bases, leaving 9 bases not matched to a gene. Here the CDR3 reads CAWSDTGTGAGKLFF. CDR3 coding DNA: TGTGCCTGGAGTGATACGGGGACAGGGGCTGGAAAACTGTTTTTT. The complete variable domain, with remaining parts taken from reference TRBV30 and TRBJ1-4, reads SQTIHQWPATLVQPVGSPLSLECTVEGTSNPNLYWYRQAAGRGLQLLFYSVGIGQISSEVPQNLSASRPQDRQFILSSKKLLLSDSGFYLCAWSDTGTGAGKLFFGSGTQLSVL.

This clone was seen a handful of times. The V gene is TRBV6-1, the J gene TRBJ2-7; TRBD1 matches 7 bases. V lost 5 bases, J lost 4 bases, and 2 bases stayed unmatched. The CDR3 spans 12 residues. Looked up from germline, CDR1 is MNHNS and CDR2 is SASEGT. The CDR3 spells CASSRQGYEQYF. DNA for the CDR3: TGTGCCAGCAGTAGACAGGGTTACGAGCAGTACTTC.

This clone has a handful of counts. The rearrangement links TRBV5-1 to TRBJ1-1; unclear D gene. The V end was cut by 4 bases, the J end by 1 base, with 8 bases between. The CDR3 spans 13 residues. In germline, CDR1 is SGHRS, CDR2 YFSETQ. This CDR3 is CASSPDSNTEAFF. The CDR3 coding sequence is TGCGCCAGCAGCCCCGACTCGAACACTGAAGCTTTCTTT. The full variable domain, in which reference TRBV5-1 and TRBJ1-1 provide the parts outside the CDR3, is KAGVTQTPRYLIKTRGQQVTLSCSPISGHRSVSWYQQTPGQGLQFLFEYFSETQRNKGNFPGRFSGRQFSNSRSEMNVSTLELGDSALYLCASSPDSNTEAFFGQGTRLTVV.

This sequence joins TRBV7-9 and TRBJ2-7; 7 bases are shared with TRBD2. J lost 2 bases, V lost 2 bases, and 3 bases had no gene match. Germline assignment: CDR1 SEHNR and CDR2 FQNEAQ (reference sequence). The CDR3 length is 14 residues. The CDR3 here is CASSLISGTYEQYF. CDR3 bases: TGTGCCAGCAGCTTAATCAGCGGGACCTACGAGCAGTACTTC.

The gene calls are TRBV5-4 and TRBJ1-1; D is undetermined. The germline V gene encodes CDR1 SGHNT and CDR2 YYREEE (reference sequence). V lost 7 bases and J lost 4, with 14 bases in between. The CDR3 length is 13 residues. The CDR3 sequence: CASYRPGGTEAFF. In DNA form, the CDR3 reads TGTGCCAGCTATCGCCCCGGCGGCACTGAAGCTTTCTTT.

The chain links TRBV5-4 to TRBJ2-2; 8 bases are a match to TRBD1. The CDR3 loop spans 14 amino acids. Unmatched junction bases numbered 5, after V lost 3 bases and J lost 7 bases. Germline CDR1 and CDR2: SGHNT and YYREEE (reference sequence). The CDR3 DNA reads TGTGCCAGCAGCTCCCCAGGGGGCCACGGGGAGCTGTTTTTT. Translation: CASSSPGGHGELFF.

The chain joins TRBV7-2 to TRBJ1-4; D is unclear. The length of the CDR3 is 15 residues. Trimming cost V 5 bases and J 4 bases, with 14 bases left between them. Per germline, CDR1 SGHTA and CDR2 FQGNSA. This chain's CDR3 is CASSPAGGHNEKLFF. Here the CDR3 DNA reads TGTGCCAGCAGCCCAGCCGGCGGTCATAATGAAAAACTGTTTTTT.

The chain is built from TRBV19 and TRBJ2-3; D unclear. This CDR3 is built from 14 residues. Trimming took off 7 bases at V and 4 bases at J, with 15 bases between the two ends. Germline V gene data show CDR1 as LNHDA and CDR2 as SQIVND (reference sequence). Here the CDR3 reads CASNPRPGPDTQYF. CDR3 nucleotide sequence: TGTGCCAGTAACCCGAGGCCGGGCCCAGATACGCAGTATTTT.

The table lists this clone with a few counts. This sequence joins TRBV7-6 and TRBJ2-7, with TRBD2 matching over 9 bases. Germline values: CDR1 SGHVS, CDR2 FNYEAQ. This CDR3 is built from 16 residues. Trimming removed 1 base from V and 2 bases from J; junction bases left unmatched: 6. The CDR3 spells CASSLGASGTPYEQYF. CDR3 nucleotides: TGTGCCAGCAGCTTAGGGGCTAGCGGGACTCCCTACGAGCAGTACTTC.

The chain has TRBV29-1 and TRBJ1-5; TRBD1 matches 7 bases. CDR1 is SQVTM and CDR2 is ANQGSEA in the germline V gene. V lost 6 bases, J lost 6 bases, and 8 bases stayed unmatched. The CDR3 covers 13 residues. CDR3 region: CSVLDRVGQPQHF. CDR3 in DNA: TGCAGCGTCTTAGACAGGGTGGGTCAGCCCCAGCATTTT.

This rearrangement joins TRBV10-3 to TRBJ2-3, with TRBD2 as a possible D gene (6 bases). V lost 6 bases and J lost 3, with 13 bases in between. CDR1 is ENHRY and CDR2 is SYGVKD in the germline V gene. The CDR3 has 14 amino acids. CDR3 coding DNA: TGTGCCATCAGGGCTAGCGAAGGGACAGATACGCAGTATTTT. This codes for CAIRASEGTDTQYF.

The J gene is TRBJ2-7, the V gene TRBV18; TRBD1 aligns across 7 bases. The germline gives CDR1 KGHSH, CDR2 LQKENI. The CDR3 consists of 13 residues. Unmatched junction bases numbered 6, after V lost 4 bases and J lost 6 bases. This CDR3 reads CASSQEQGFEQYF. The CDR3 nucleotides are TGTGCCAGCTCACAAGAACAGGGGTTCGAGCAGTACTTC.

The chain combines TRBV5-4 with TRBJ2-2, with a weak D call TRBD2 (5 bases). The CDR3 runs to 16 residues. The V end lost 0 bases, the J end lost 0 bases, and 9 bases lay between the germline ends. Germline assignment: CDR1 SGHNT and CDR2 YYREEE (reference sequence). The CDR3 nucleotides are TGTGCCAGCAGCTTGGCGGGCGGGCCGAACACCGGGGAGCTGTTTTTT. This sequence encodes CASSLAGGPNTGELFF.

The CDR3 reads CSAGAGLGSNQPQHF. The CDR3 DNA follows: TGCAGCGCCGGGGCTGGACTGGGTAGCAATCAGCCCCAGCATTTT. The rearrangement uses TRBV29-1 and TRBJ1-5; D perhaps matches TRBD1 (5 bases). Looked up from germline, CDR1 is SQVTM and CDR2 is ANQGSEA. The CDR3 contains 15 residues. Trimming shortened V by 7 bases and J by 0 bases, and 16 bases separated the two germline ends.

This chain links TRBV30 with TRBJ2-4; no firm D call. Germline CDR1 is GTSNPN and CDR2 is SVGIG (reference sequence). The CDR3 has 14 amino acids. V gave up 3 bases and J gave up 0 bases, with 9 bases separating them. Here the CDR3 DNA reads TGTGCCTGGAGGGCTGGATTAGCCAAAAACATTCAGTACTTC. This codes for CAWRAGLAKNIQYF.

This chain joins TRBV18 and TRBJ1-2; 7 bases line up with TRBD1. The CDR3 consists of 13 residues. Germline V gene sequence: CDR1 KGHSH, CDR2 LQKENI. V was clipped by 5 bases and J by 3 bases; unmatched bases: 3. The CDR3 reads CASSGQGDYGYTF. CDR3 DNA sequence: TGTGCCAGCTCAGGCCAGGGGGACTATGGCTACACCTTC.

The chain links TRBV29-1 to TRBJ2-7, with 10 bases lining up with TRBD1. This CDR3 contains 13 residues. V trimming: 5 bases; J trimming: 5 bases; junction bases outside the gene matches: 6. Germline V CDR1 and CDR2: SQVTM, ANQGSEA. CDR3 coding DNA: TGCAGCGTTTCCGGGACAGGGGTTCACGAGCAGTACTTC. Translation gives CSVSGTGVHEQYF.

V is TRBV29-1 and J is TRBJ1-3; a possible D gene is TRBD1 (5 bases). The CDR3 loop spans 14 amino acids. Trimming cost V 3 bases and J 0 bases, with 9 bases left between them. Germline V lookup: CDR1 SQVTM, CDR2 ANQGSEA. CDR3 protein: CSVDRALSGNTIYF. CDR3 DNA sequence: TGCAGCGTTGACAGGGCTCTCTCTGGAAACACCATATATTTT.

The V call is TRBV7-2, the J call TRBJ2-5; TRBD1 aligns across 7 bases. Looked up from germline, CDR1 is SGHTA and CDR2 is FQGNSA. This CDR3 has 15 residues. J lost 3 bases, V lost 5 bases, and 9 bases had no gene match. The CDR3 region is CASSMGQLREETQYF. In nucleotides, the CDR3 is TGTGCCAGCAGCATGGGACAGCTCCGCGAAGAGACCCAGTACTTC.

The chain uses TRBV5-1 and TRBJ2-2; 7 nucleotides align to TRBD2. The length of the CDR3 is 15 residues. V dropped 2 bases and J dropped 0; count of bases not matched to a gene: 1. The germline gives CDR1 SGHRS, CDR2 YFSETQ. CDR3 residues: CASSFTSANTGELFF. DNA of the CDR3: TGCGCCAGCAGCTTTACTAGCGCGAACACCGGGGAGCTGTTTTTT.

This chain links TRBV30 with TRBJ1-2; a weak D match, TRBD1 (5 bases). The CDR3 contains 16 residues. The germline V gene encodes CDR1 GTSNPN and CDR2 SVGIG (reference sequence). Trimming left V 8 bases short and J 4 bases short, with 26 bases between. CDR3 DNA: TGTGCCCGAAACACCAAGGGAGGGCGAGGGGTCTATGGCTACACCTTC. This encodes CARNTKGGRGVYGYTF. Full variable domain (missing parts from reference TRBV30 and TRBJ1-2): SQTIHQWPATLVQPVGSPLSLECTVEGTSNPNLYWYRQAAGRGLQLLFYSVGIGQISSEVPQNLSASRPQDRQFILSSKKLLLSDSGFYLCARNTKGGRGVYGYTFGSGTRLTVV.

This chain joins TRBV7-3 and TRBJ2-2; D may match TRBD1 or TRBD2 (5 bases each). CDR1 and CDR2 (germline): SGHTA, FQGTGA. Trimming pared 5 bases from V and 2 bases from J, leaving 12 bases between. This CDR3 contains 15 residues. The CDR3 here is CASSPTGTNTGELFF. Written as DNA, the CDR3 is TGTGCCAGCAGCCCGACCGGGACCAACACCGGGGAGCTGTTTTTT.

The V and J genes are TRBV7-2 and TRBJ2-3; D not resolved. CDR1 and CDR2 (germline): SGHTA, FQGNSA. CDR3 length: 13 amino acids. Deletions cut 6 bases from V and 1 base from J, with 8 bases between. CDR3 nucleotide sequence: TGTGCCAGCAGGTTTCCAGGCACAGATACGCAGTATTTT. This encodes CASRFPGTDTQYF.

V is TRBV30 and J is TRBJ2-7; D tentatively reads TRBD1 or TRBD2 (5 bases each). The CDR3 spans 12 residues. V lost 7 bases, J lost 2 bases, and 12 bases lay in between. Germline CDR1 reads GTSNPN; CDR2 reads SVGIG (reference sequence). The CDR3 coding sequence is TGTGCCTCCGGGACCAACCCCTACGAGCAGTACTTC. It yields the protein CASGTNPYEQYF.

The CDR3 region is CASSYSGGTPGEQYF. In nucleotides, the CDR3 is TGTGCCAGCAGTTACAGCGGGGGAACCCCCGGGGAGCAGTACTTC. This rearrangement joins TRBV6-5 to TRBJ2-7; the match to TRBD2 covers 8 bases. The CDR3 consists of 15 residues. Germline lookup yields CDR1 MNHEY and CDR2 SVGAGI. V was pared by 2 bases and J by 7 bases, with 10 bases of the junction left unmatched.

The chain links TRBV7-3 to TRBJ2-1, with D possibly matching TRBD2 (5 bases). Germline CDR1 SGHTA, CDR2 FQGTGA. The CDR3 has 13 amino acids. Trimming took off 2 bases at V and 10 bases at J, with 12 bases between the two ends. Written as DNA, the CDR3 is TGTGCCAGCAGCTTAGAGGGCCCCTTAGAGCAGTTCTTC. It translates to CASSLEGPLEQFF.

V is TRBV23-1 and J is TRBJ2-7; 11 nucleotides match TRBD2. TRBV23-1 qualifies as an ORF whose function is uncertain. The CDR3 has 20 amino acids. Trimming cost V 6 bases and J 5 bases; bases outside gene matches: 24. CDR3 sequence: CASSSPRARDTSGRRNEQYF. The CDR3 DNA reads as TGCGCCAGCAGCTCACCTCGGGCGCGCGACACTAGCGGGAGAAGAAACGAGCAGTACTTC.